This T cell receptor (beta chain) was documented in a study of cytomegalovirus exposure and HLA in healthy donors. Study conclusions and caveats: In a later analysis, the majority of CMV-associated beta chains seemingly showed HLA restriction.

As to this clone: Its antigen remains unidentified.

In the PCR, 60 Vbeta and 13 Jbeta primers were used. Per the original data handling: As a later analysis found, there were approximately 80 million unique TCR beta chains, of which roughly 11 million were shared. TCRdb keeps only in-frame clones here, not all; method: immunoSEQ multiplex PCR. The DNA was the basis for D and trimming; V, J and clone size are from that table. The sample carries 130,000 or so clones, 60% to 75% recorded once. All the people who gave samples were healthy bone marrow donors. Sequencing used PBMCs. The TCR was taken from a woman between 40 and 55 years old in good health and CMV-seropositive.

The CDR3 is CATQTGPSYYGYTF. For the CDR3, the DNA is TGTGCCACCCAGACGGGTCCCTCCTACTATGGCTACACCTTC. This chain joins TRBV10-3 and TRBJ1-2; D is undetermined. This CDR3 has 14 amino acids. V was clipped by 10 bases and J by 3 bases, with 18 bases between them. CDR1 is ENHRY, CDR2 SYGVKD, per germline.